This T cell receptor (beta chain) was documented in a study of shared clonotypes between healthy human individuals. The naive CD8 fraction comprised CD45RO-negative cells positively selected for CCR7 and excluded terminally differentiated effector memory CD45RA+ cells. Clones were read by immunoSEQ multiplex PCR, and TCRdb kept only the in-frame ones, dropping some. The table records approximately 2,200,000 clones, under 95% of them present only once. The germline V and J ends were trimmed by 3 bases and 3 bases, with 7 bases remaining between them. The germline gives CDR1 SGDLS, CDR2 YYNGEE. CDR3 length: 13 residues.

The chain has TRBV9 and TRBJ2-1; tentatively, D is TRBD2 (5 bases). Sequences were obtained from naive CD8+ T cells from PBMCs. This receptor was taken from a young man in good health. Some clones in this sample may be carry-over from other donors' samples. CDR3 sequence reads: CASSDGLYNEQFF. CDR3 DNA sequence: TGTGCCAGCAGCGACGGACTCTACAATGAGCAGTTCTTC.